These 6 T cell receptor beta chains share one sample of origin, sequenced in a study of T cells of healthy individuals. TCRdb re-analysed the 5' RACE reads in MiXCR, keeping a single row per CDR3 protein. The table records around 63,000 distinct CDR3 sequences, roughly 15% of them present only once. Every receptor here comes from a human donor in good health.

V is TRBV20-1 and J is TRBJ2-7, with D perhaps given as TRBD1 or TRBD2 (5 bases each). The length of the CDR3 is 13 residues. Germline assignment: CDR1 DFQATT and CDR2 SNEGSKA (reference sequence). The CDR3 region is CSVVGTATYEQYF. DNA for the CDR3: TGCAGCGTCGTTGGGACGGCTACCTACGAGCAGTACTTC.

This clonotype was observed a handful of times. The chain links TRBV15 to TRBJ1-1; D possibly corresponds to TRBD1 (6 bases). Trimming stripped 7 bases from V and 1 base from J, with 16 bases between. The CDR3 covers 15 residues. Germline V gene data show CDR1 as LNHNV and CDR2 as YYDKDF (reference sequence). The CDR3 coding sequence is TGTGCCACCACCCGGGACACAAATTCGAACACTGAAGCTTTCTTT. Protein product: CATTRDTNSNTEAFF.

This clonotype was seen a few times. V usage is TRBV7-9 and J usage is TRBJ2-7; D perhaps matches TRBD2 (5 bases). Trimming took off 1 base at V and 2 bases at J, with 18 bases between the two ends. Germline assignment: CDR1 SEHNR and CDR2 FQNEAQ (reference sequence). The CDR3 has 17 amino acids. CDR3 loop: CASSLVGGSEFPYEQYF. CDR3 nucleotides: TGTGCCAGCAGCTTAGTCGGAGGCTCGGAGTTTCCCTACGAGCAGTACTTC.

This clonotype was counted many times. The rearrangement joins TRBV7-2 to TRBJ1-2; unclear D gene. This CDR3 comprises 14 residues. Germline CDR1 SGHTA, CDR2 FQGNSA. The germline V and J ends were trimmed by 4 bases and 2 bases, with 11 bases remaining between them. CDR3: CASSSEGLNYGYTF. The CDR3 coding sequence is TGTGCCAGCAGCTCCGAAGGGTTGAACTATGGCTACACCTTC.

This clonotype was seen at least ten times. The V gene is TRBV29-1, the J gene TRBJ1-1, with 11 bases identical to TRBD1. The V gene's germline CDR1 is SQVTM and CDR2 ANQGSEA. Trimming removed 0 bases from V and 6 bases from J; junction bases left unmatched: 9. The CDR3 contains 16 residues. CDR3 DNA: TGCAGCGTTGAAGATCGGGACAGGGGGAGGGGGCCTGAAGCTTTCTTT. Encoded protein: CSVEDRDRGRGPEAFF.

The rearrangement joins TRBV3-1 to TRBJ1-5; D may be TRBD1 (6 bases). V was shortened by 1 base and J by 7 bases, with 8 bases between the two germline ends. Germline-derived CDR1 and CDR2 are LGHDT and YNNKEL (reference sequence). This CDR3 has 13 residues. The DNA for the CDR3 is TGTGCCAGCAGCCAAGGGGGGCGGCAGCCCCAGCATTTT. Translating it yields CASSQGGRQPQHF.